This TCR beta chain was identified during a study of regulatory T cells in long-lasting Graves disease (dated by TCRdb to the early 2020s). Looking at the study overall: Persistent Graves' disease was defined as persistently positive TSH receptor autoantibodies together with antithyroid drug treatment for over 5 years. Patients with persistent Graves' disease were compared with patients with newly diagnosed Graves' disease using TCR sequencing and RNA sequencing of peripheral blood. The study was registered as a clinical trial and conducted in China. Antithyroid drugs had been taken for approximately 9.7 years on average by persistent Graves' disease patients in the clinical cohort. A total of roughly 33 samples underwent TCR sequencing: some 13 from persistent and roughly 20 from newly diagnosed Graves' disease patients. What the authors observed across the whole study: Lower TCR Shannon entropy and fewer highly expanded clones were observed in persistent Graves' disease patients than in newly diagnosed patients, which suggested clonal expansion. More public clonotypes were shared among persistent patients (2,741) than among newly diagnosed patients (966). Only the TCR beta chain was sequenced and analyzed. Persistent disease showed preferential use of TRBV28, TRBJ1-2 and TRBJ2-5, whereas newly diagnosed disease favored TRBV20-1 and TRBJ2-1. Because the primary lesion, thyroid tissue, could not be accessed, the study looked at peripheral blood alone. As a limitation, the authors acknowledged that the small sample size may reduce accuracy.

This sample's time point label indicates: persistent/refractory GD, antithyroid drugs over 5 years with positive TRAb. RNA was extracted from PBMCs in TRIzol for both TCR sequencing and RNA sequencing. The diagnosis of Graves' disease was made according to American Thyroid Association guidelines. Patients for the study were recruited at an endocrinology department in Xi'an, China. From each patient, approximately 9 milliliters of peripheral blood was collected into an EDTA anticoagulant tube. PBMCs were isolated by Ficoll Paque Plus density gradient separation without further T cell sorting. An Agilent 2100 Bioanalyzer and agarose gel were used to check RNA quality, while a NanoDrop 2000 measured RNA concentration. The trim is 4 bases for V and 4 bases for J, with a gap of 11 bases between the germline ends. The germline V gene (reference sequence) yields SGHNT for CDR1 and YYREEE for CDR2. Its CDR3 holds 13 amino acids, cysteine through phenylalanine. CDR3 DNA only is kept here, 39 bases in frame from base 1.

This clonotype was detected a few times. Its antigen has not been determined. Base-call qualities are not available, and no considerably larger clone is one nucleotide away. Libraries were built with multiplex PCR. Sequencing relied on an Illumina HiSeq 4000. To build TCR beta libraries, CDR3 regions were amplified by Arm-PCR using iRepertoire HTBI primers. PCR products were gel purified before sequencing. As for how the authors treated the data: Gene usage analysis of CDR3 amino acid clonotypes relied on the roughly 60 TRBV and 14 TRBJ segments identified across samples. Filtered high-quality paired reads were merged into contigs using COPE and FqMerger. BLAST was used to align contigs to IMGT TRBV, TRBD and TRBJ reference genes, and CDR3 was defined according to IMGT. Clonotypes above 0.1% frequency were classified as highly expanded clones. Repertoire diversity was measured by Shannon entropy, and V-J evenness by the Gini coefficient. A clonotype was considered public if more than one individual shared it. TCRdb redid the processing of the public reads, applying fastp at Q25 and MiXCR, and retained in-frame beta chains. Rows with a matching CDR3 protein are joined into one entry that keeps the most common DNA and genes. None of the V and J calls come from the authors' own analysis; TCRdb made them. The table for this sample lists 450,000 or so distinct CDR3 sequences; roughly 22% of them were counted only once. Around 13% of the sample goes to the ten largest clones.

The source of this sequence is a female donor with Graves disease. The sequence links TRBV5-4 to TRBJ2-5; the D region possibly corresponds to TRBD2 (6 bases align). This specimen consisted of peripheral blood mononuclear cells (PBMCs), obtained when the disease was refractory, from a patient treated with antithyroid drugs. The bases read TGTGCCAGCAGCAACGCGGGACTAGAGACCCAGTACTTC. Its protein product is CASSNAGLETQYF.